The 15 T cell receptor beta chains below come from one sample, sequenced in a study of blood T cell repertoires in COVID-19 (TCRdb year 2020). Preparation of the library involved the immunoSEQ multiplex PCR assay. TCRdb stores this immuneACCESS table with in-frame sequences only. Part of the clones is absent; in the studies checked, under half of the shortfall reflects unresolved V genes, and no reason is known for the rest. This sample lists roughly 120,000 clones; about 83% were detected once. Jointly, the top ten make up roughly 5.4% of the sample. The sequenced sample was peripheral blood. The receptor source for this set is a human donor in a cohort sampled during active COVID-19.

The chain couples TRBV5-4 to TRBJ1-2; TRBD1 might be the D (5 bases). V was shortened by 1 base and J by 8 bases, with 12 bases between the two germline ends. The CDR3 spans 13 residues. The germline gives CDR1 SGHNT, CDR2 YYREEE (reference sequence). The chain's CDR3 is CASSLQGGKGYTF. CDR3 nucleotides: TGTGCCAGCAGCTTGCAGGGTGGGAAAGGCTACACCTTC. Supplemented by reference TRBV5-4 and TRBJ1-2, the full variable domain reads ETGVTQSPTHLIKTRGQQVTLRCSSQSGHNTVSWYQQALGQGPQFIFQYYREEENGRGNFPPRFSGLQFPNYSSELNVNALELDDSALYLCASSLQGGKGYTFGSGTRLTVV.

This chain uses TRBV19 with TRBJ2-2; D unclear. The V and J ends lost 5 bases and 4 bases respectively, with 14 bases between them. Germline CDR1 reads LNHDA; CDR2 reads SQIVND (reference sequence). This CDR3 has 15 amino acids. The chain's CDR3 is CASSAKLWATGELFF. In DNA form, the CDR3 reads TGTGCCAGTAGTGCGAAGCTCTGGGCCACCGGGGAGCTGTTTTTT. Using reference TRBV19 and TRBJ2-2 for the parts outside the CDR3, the full variable domain is DGGITQSPKYLFRKEGQNVTLSCEQNLNHDAMYWYRQDPGQGLRLIYYSQIVNDFQKGDIAEGYSVSREKKESFPLTVTSAQKNPTAFYLCASSAKLWATGELFFGEGSRLTVL.

This chain uses TRBV13 with TRBJ2-2, with a possible D match to TRBD2 (6 bases). Between the trimmed V and J ends, which lost 7 bases and 1 base, there was a span of 7 bases. Per germline, CDR1 PRHDT and CDR2 FYEKMQ (reference sequence). The CDR3 loop spans 13 amino acids. CDR3 sequence reads: CASTSVNTGELFF. The CDR3 bases are TGTGCCAGCACTAGCGTGAACACCGGGGAGCTGTTTTTT.

This chain uses TRBV7-6 with TRBJ2-2; TRBD1 agrees at 7 bases. The CDR3 has 14 residues. Germline trimming cut 5 bases from V and 3 bases from J; bases unmatched to any gene: 3. Germline V gene lookup returns CDR1 SGHVS and CDR2 FNYEAQ. The CDR3 spells CASSIQGYTGELFF. Written as DNA, the CDR3 is TGTGCCAGCAGCATACAGGGGTACACCGGGGAGCTGTTTTTT.

The J gene is TRBJ2-1, the V gene TRBV3-1 (or the pseudogene TRBV3-2), with 8 bases identical to TRBD2. Trimming took 4 bases from V and 1 from J; bases not matched to a gene: 6. The CDR3 covers 16 residues. Germline assignment: CDR1 LGHDT and CDR2 YNNKEL (reference sequence). For the CDR3, the DNA is TGTGCCAGCAGCCGTACAGCGGGGGAATCCTACAATGAGCAGTTCTTC. Translating gives CASSRTAGESYNEQFF.

The CDR3, as DNA: TGTGCCAGCATTCTTCAGGGATTGCTTCCTGGCTACACCTTC. This sequence encodes CASILQGLLPGYTF. The chain uses TRBV2 and TRBJ1-2; D is perhaps TRBD1 (5 bases). V gave up 7 bases and J gave up 7 bases, with 19 bases separating them. CDR3 length: 14 residues. Looked up from germline, CDR1 is SNHLY and CDR2 is FYNNEI.

V and J are TRBV7-9 and TRBJ1-6; 8 bases line up with TRBD1. Germline-derived CDR1 and CDR2 are SEHNR and FQNEAQ (reference sequence). Losses at the gene ends were 5 bases for V and 11 bases for J; bases not matched to a gene: 8. This CDR3 has 14 residues. CDR3 in amino acids: CASSPRQGSTPLHF. The CDR3, as DNA: TGTGCCAGCAGCCCCCGACAGGGGTCGACACCCCTCCACTTT.

This sequence joins TRBV25-1 and TRBJ2-7; D uncertain. Germline V gives CDR1 MGHDK, CDR2 SYGVNS. CDR3 length equals 15 residues. With 3 bases removed from V and 3 bases from J, the gap between germline ends came to 15 bases. CDR3 coding DNA: TGTGCCAGCAGTGATAGCTTAGGAAAGCACTACGAGCAGTACTTC. Translating it yields CASSDSLGKHYEQYF.

CDR3 region: CASMASGKQETQYF. The CDR3 DNA reads as TGCGCCAGCATGGCTAGCGGAAAACAAGAGACCCAGTACTTC. This chain links TRBV5-1 with TRBJ2-5; 7 nucleotides line up with TRBD2. The CDR3 has 14 residues. V trimming: 6 bases; J trimming: 2 bases; junction bases outside the gene matches: 7. CDR1 SGHRS and CDR2 YFSETQ come from the germline V gene.

The chain carries TRBV7-6 and TRBJ2-1; TRBD2 agrees at 11 bases. With 0 bases clipped from V and 3 bases from J, the junction kept 10 bases outside the gene matches. Per germline, CDR1 SGHVS and CDR2 FNYEAQ. The CDR3 is made up of 19 amino acids. The CDR3 loop reads CASSLAGASGRKVYNEQFF. The CDR3 DNA sequence: TGTGCCAGCAGCTTAGCTGGGGCTAGCGGGAGGAAAGTCTACAATGAGCAGTTCTTC.

V is TRBV19 and J is TRBJ2-2, with D possibly matching TRBD1 (5 bases). V lost 0 bases and J 5 bases, leaving 16 bases between the germline ends. The CDR3 consists of 17 residues. The germline gives CDR1 LNHDA, CDR2 SQIVND (reference sequence). The DNA for the CDR3 is TGTGCCAGTAGTATAGAACGCGACAGCCAAGATACCGGGGAGCTGTTTTTT. It codes for CASSIERDSQDTGELFF.

This clone was seen just once. The genes are TRBV7-2 and TRBJ2-3, with D hard to call. Trimming took off 7 bases at V and 2 bases at J, with 16 bases between the two ends. Germline values: CDR1 SGHTA, CDR2 FQGNSA. The CDR3 runs 15 residues. The CDR3 loop is CASNSRRSFTDTQYF. DNA of the CDR3: TGTGCCAGCAACTCAAGGCGGAGCTTCACAGATACGCAGTATTTT. Full variable domain (rest looked up from reference TRBV7-2 and TRBJ2-3): GAGVSQSPSNKVTEKGKDVELRCDPISGHTALYWYRQSLGQGLEFLIYFQGNSAPDKSGLPSDRFSAERTGGSVSTLTIQRTQQEDSAVYLCASNSRRSFTDTQYFGPGTRLTVL.

This chain links TRBV7-8 with TRBJ2-7; 7 positions match TRBD2. V gave up 1 base and J gave up 1 base; unmatched junction bases: 4. Per germline, CDR1 SGHVS and CDR2 FQNEAQ. There are 15 residues in the CDR3. Here the CDR3 DNA reads TGTGCCAGCAGCTTAGTAGCGGGCGGTTCCTACGAGCAGTACTTC. As protein: CASSLVAGGSYEQYF.

V is TRBV9 and J is TRBJ2-1; 7 bases align to TRBD2. This CDR3 is 16 amino acids long. CDR1 and CDR2 (germline): SGDLS, YYNGEE. Losses at the gene ends were 0 bases for V and 9 bases for J; bases not matched to a gene: 12. CDR3: CASSVGGRGGEGEQFF. Written as DNA, the CDR3 is TGTGCCAGCAGCGTAGGCGGGAGAGGTGGTGAGGGTGAGCAGTTCTTC.

This clone was recorded a few times. The chain has TRBV9 and TRBJ2-1; D not certain. The CDR3 is 16 residues long. Trimming pared 0 bases from V and 2 bases from J, leaving 12 bases between. In germline, CDR1 is SGDLS, CDR2 YYNGEE. The CDR3 protein is CASSVGIADAYNEQFF. The CDR3, as DNA: TGTGCCAGCAGCGTAGGGATAGCTGATGCCTACAATGAGCAGTTCTTC.